This record covers a single T cell receptor beta chain. The source of the sample is a study of blood T cell repertoires in COVID-19. Study overall: T cells, B-cell-depleted T cells, or PBMCs provided the cDNA or gDNA that served as material.

Sequencing used immunoSEQ multiplex PCR; TCRdb keeps in-frame clones, though not all of them. The sample carries around 260,000 clones, roughly 90% recorded once. Recruitment covered 20 to 25 US areas and drew participants whose ages spanned roughly 18 to 90 years. In germline, CDR1 is MNHEY, CDR2 SMNVEV (reference sequence). Trimming took 6 bases from V and 5 from J; bases not matched to a gene: 7. This CDR3 spans 15 amino acids. The rearrangement joins TRBV27 to TRBJ2-1; 10 bases map to TRBD1. Sequencing used PBMCs or T cells enriched from blood (not recorded which). The sequence was obtained from a woman in her twenties or thirties who had recovered from COVID-19. The CDR3: CASRMPGQGNNEQFF. CDR3 nucleotides: TGTGCCAGCAGAATGCCGGGACAGGGGAACAATGAGCAGTTCTTC.